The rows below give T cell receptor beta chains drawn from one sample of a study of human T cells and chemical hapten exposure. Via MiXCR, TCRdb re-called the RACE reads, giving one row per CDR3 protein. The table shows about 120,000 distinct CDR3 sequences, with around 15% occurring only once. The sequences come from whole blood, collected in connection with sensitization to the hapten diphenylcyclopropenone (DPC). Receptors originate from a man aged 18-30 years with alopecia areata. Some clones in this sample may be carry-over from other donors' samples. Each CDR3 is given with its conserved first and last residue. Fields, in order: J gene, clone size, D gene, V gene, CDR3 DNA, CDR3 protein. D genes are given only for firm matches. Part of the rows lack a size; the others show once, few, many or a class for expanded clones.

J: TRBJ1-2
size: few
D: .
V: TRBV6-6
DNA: TGTGCCAGCAGTTACCCCCTAGCTGGGGGAGGATATGGCTACACCTTC
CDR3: CASSYPLAGGGYGYTF

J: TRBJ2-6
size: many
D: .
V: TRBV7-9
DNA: TGTGCCAGCAGCTCTCGTCGCTCTGGGGCCAACGTCCTGACTTTC
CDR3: CASSSRRSGANVLTF

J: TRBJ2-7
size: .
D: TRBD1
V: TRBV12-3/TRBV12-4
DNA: TGTGCCAGCAGGCGGACAGGGGTCTACGAGCAGTACTTC
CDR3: CASRRTGVYEQYF

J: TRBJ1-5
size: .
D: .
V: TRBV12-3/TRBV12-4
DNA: TGTGCCAGCAGTTTAACTTACAATCAGCCCCAGCATTTT
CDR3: CASSLTYNQPQHF

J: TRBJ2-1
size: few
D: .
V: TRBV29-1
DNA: TGCAGCGTTGACGGTGCTTCCTCCTACAATGAGCAGTTCTTC
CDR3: CSVDGASSYNEQFF

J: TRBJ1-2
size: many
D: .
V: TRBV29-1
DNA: TGCAGCGTTGAAATGGTGAACCCCTATGGCTACACCTTC
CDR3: CSVEMVNPYGYTF

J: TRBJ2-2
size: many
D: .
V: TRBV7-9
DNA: TGTGCCAGCAGCACTGGTTCCGGGGAGCTGTTTTTT
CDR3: CASSTGSGELFF

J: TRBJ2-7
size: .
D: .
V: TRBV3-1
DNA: TGTGCCAGCAGCCAAGGGGGGTACGAGCAGTACTTC
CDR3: CASSQGGYEQYF

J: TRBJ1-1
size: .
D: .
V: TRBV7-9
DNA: TGTGCCAGCAGTTTTCTTAGGGGAGTTGAAGCTTTCTTT
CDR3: CASSFLRGVEAFF

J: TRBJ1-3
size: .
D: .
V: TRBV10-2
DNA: TGCGCCACCCAGGGGTCCTCTGGAAACACCATATATTTT
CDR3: CATQGSSGNTIYF

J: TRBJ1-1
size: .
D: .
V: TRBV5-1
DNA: TGCGCCAGCATGGTTGGCGGTCAGCCGATGAACACTGAAGCTTTCTTT
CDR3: CASMVGGQPMNTEAFF

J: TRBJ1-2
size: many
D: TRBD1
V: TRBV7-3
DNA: TGTGCCAGCAGCAGACAGGGGAACTATGGCTACACCTTC
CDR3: CASSRQGNYGYTF

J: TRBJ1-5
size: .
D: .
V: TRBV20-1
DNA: TGCAGTGCTAGAGTTCAGGTACTTCGCAATCAGCCCCAGCATTTT
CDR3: CSARVQVLRNQPQHF

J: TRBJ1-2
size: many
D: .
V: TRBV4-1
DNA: TGCGCCAGCAGCCCACCTGCTCGGAACCTCTATGGCTACACCTTC
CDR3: CASSPPARNLYGYTF

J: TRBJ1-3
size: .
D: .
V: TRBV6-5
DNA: TGTGCCAGCAGTTACTCGAGAACGTCACAATCTGGAAACACCATATATTTT
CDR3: CASSYSRTSQSGNTIYF

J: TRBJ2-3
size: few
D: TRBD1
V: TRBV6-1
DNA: TGTGCCAGCAGTGATGGACAGGGCACAGATACGCAGTATTTT
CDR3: CASSDGQGTDTQYF

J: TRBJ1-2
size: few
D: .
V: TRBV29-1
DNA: TGCAGCGTTGAACGAGGGAGGTACTATGGCTACACCTTC
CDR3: CSVERGRYYGYTF

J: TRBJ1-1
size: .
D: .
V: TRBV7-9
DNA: TGTGCCAGCAGCTTATGGGAGAGGCCAGACACTGAAGCTTTCTTT
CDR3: CASSLWERPDTEAFF

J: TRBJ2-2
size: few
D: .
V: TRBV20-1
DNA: TGCAGTGCTAGAGAACCCCCAGGGCGGGACACCGGGGAGCTGTTTTTT
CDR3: CSAREPPGRDTGELFF

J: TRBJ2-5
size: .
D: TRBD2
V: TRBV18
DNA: TGTGCCAGCTCAAGGGGACTAGATGTGGAGACCCAGTACTTC
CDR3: CASSRGLDVETQYF

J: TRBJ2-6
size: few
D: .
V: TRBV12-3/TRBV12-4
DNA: TGTGCCAGCAGTTTAAATTCCTTCAGCTCTGGGGCCAACGTCCTGACTTTC
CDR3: CASSLNSFSSGANVLTF

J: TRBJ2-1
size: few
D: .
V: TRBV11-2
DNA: TGTGCCAGCAGCAGTCCTACCGGGAGAACGTATGATGAGCAGTTCTTC
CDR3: CASSSPTGRTYDEQFF

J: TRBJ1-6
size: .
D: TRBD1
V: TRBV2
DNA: TGTGCCGGATCGACAGGGGAGGGTTCACCCCTCCACTTT
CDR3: CAGSTGEGSPLHF

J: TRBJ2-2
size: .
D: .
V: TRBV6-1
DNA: TGTGCCAGCAGTGAGGCCAGCCTGAACACCGGGGAGCTGTTTTTT
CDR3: CASSEASLNTGELFF

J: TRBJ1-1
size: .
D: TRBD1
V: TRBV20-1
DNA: TGCAGTGCTAGGTTGGGACAGGCGAACACTGAAGCTTTCTTT
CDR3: CSARLGQANTEAFF

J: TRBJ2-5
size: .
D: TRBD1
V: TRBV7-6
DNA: TGTGCCAGCAGCTTAGTCGGGACAGAGCAAGAGACCCAGTACTTC
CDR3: CASSLVGTEQETQYF

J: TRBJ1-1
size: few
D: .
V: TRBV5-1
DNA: TGCGCCAGCAGCTTGGTGCCAGAGTCCGTGAACACTGAAGCTTTCTTT
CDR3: CASSLVPESVNTEAFF

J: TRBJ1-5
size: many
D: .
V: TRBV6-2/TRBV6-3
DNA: TGTGCCAGCAGCCCTTCGGCGGGGGTCAATCAGCCCCAGCATTTT
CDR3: CASSPSAGVNQPQHF

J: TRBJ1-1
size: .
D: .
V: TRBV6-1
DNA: TGTGCCAGCAGTGGGATATATGACGGGACAAAAGCTTTCTTT
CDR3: CASSGIYDGTKAFF

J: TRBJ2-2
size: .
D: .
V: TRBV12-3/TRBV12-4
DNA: TGTGCCAGCAGTCCCCCGGGCGACGGGGAGCTGTTTTTT
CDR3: CASSPPGDGELFF

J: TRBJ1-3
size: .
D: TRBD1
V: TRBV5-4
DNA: TGTGCCAGCAGCTTGGTACAGGGGGCGCGAAACACCATATATTTT
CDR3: CASSLVQGARNTIYF

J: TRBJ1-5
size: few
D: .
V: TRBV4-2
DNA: TGTGCCAGCAGCCAAGATGTGGGTAGCAATCAGCCCCAGCATTTT
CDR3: CASSQDVGSNQPQHF

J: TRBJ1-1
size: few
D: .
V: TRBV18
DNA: TGTGCCAGCTCACCACGACACGGAGGGAACACTGAAGCTTTCTTT
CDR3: CASSPRHGGNTEAFF

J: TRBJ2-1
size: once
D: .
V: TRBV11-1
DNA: TGTGCCAGCAGCTTAGCGCTCACGGGAACGGGCAATGAGCAGTTCTTC
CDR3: CASSLALTGTGNEQFF

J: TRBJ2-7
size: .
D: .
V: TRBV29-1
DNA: TGCAGCGTTCTGTACTCAGACTCCTACGAGCAGTACTTC
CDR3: CSVLYSDSYEQYF

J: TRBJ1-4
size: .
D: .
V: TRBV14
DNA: TGTGCCAGCAGCCAAGGACAGCTTGCAACTAATGAAAAACTGTTTTTT
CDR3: CASSQGQLATNEKLFF

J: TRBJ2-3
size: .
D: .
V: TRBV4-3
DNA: TGCGCCAGCAGCCAAGAGAGGGATACGGATACGCAGTATTTT
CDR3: CASSQERDTDTQYF

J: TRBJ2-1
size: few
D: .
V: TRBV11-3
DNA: TGTGCCAGCAGCCGGATGGCGGGGGCGTACAATGAGCAGTTCTTC
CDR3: CASSRMAGAYNEQFF

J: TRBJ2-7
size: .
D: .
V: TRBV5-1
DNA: TGCGCCAGCAGCCCGGCGGGGAGCTCCTACGAGCAGTACTTC
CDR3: CASSPAGSSYEQYF

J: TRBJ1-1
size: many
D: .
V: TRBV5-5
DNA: TGTGCCAGCATCGAGTGGGGCATGAACACTGAAGCTTTCTTT
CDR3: CASIEWGMNTEAFF

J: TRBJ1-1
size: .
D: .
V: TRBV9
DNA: TGTGCCAGCAGTAGGGCGGAGAACACTGAAGCTTTCTTT
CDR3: CASSRAENTEAFF

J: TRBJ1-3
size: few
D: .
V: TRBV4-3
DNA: TGCGCCAGCAGCCAAGGGACTGACAACTCTGGAAACACCATATATTTT
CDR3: CASSQGTDNSGNTIYF

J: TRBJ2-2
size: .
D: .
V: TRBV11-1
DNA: TGTGCCAGCAGCTTGACAGCGAACACCGGGGAGCTGTTTTTT
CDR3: CASSLTANTGELFF

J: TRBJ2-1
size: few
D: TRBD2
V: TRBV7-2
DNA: TGTGCCAGCAGCTTAGGACTAGCGGTCTACAATGAGCAGTTCTTC
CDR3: CASSLGLAVYNEQFF

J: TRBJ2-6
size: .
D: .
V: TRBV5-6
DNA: TGTGCCAGCAGCTTGGTACCCAGCTTCCTCTCTGGGGCCAACGTCCTGACTTTC
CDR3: CASSLVPSFLSGANVLTF

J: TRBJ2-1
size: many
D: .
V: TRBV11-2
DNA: TGTGCCAGCAGACGAGGCTCGTGGGGTAGCGGATACAATGAGCAGTTCTTC
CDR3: CASRRGSWGSGYNEQFF

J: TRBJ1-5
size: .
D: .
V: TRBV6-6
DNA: TGTGCCAGCAGTTACTCGGGAGTTAATCAGCCCCAGCATTTT
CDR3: CASSYSGVNQPQHF

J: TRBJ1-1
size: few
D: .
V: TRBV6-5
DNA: TGTGCCAGCACTAAAGGGGGGGTGAACACTGAAGCTTTCTTT
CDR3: CASTKGGVNTEAFF

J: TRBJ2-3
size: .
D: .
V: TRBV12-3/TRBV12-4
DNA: TGTGCCAGCAGTTTTCAGGGAATTGGCACAGATACGCAGTATTTT
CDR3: CASSFQGIGTDTQYF

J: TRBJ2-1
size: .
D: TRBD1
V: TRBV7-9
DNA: TGTGCCAGCAGGCCACGGGACAGGCTATACAATGAGCAGTTCTTC
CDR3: CASRPRDRLYNEQFF

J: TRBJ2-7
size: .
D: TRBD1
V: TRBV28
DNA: TGTGCCAGCAGTTTGTCGGGACAGGGGGCTTACGAGCAGTACTTC
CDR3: CASSLSGQGAYEQYF

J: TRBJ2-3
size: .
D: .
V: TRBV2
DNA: TGTGCCAGCAATCAAGAGCCCGTTAGCACAGATACGCAGTATTTT
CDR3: CASNQEPVSTDTQYF

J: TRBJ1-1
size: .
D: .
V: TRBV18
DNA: TGTGCCAGCTCACCACAGGTAATTGAAGCTTTCTTT
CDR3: CASSPQVIEAFF

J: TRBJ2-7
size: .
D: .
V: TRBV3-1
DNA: TGTGCCAGCAGCCATTCCCCCCCGCAGGGCGGCGAGCAGTACTTC
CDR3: CASSHSPPQGGEQYF